The clone carrying this T cell receptor beta chain was recorded at least ten times. No antigen is known for it. Patients with ophthalmopathy all had a Clinical Activity Score of at least 3, a NOSPECS grade of at least 4 and duration under 3 months. Amplified TCR beta CDR3 regions derived from RNA transcripts. The TCR CDR3 was amplified in a first-round RT-PCR using the HTBI primer set. TCRdb redid the calling of the multiplex PCR reads with MiXCR, one entry per CDR3 protein. The sample lists about 460,000 distinct CDR3 sequences, 20% to 25% occurring once. Germline values: CDR1 SGHAT, CDR2 FQNNGV. The CDR3 is 14 amino acids. The V and J ends lost 6 bases and 2 bases, in that order; junction bases with no gene match: 7. This record belongs to a study of T cells in Graves' hyperthyroidism and ophthalmopathy. Study conclusions and caveats: Blood also contained most expanded thyroid clonotypes above 0.001.

Sequencing was carried out using blood. The clonotype was recovered from a woman aged 70-85 years with Graves' ophthalmopathy. The chain uses TRBV11-2 and TRBJ2-7, with 7 nucleotides matching TRBD1. The DNA of the CDR3 is TGTGCCAGCAGACCATCTGACAGGGCCTACGAGCAGTACTTC. Protein product: CASRPSDRAYEQYF. The full variable domain, with the rest looked up from reference TRBV11-2 and TRBJ2-7, is EAGVAQSPRYKIIEKRQSVAFWCNPISGHATLYWYQQILGQGPKLLIQFQNNGVVDDSQLPKDRFSAERLKGVDSTLKIQPAKLEDSAVYLCASRPSDRAYEQYFGPGTRLTVT.